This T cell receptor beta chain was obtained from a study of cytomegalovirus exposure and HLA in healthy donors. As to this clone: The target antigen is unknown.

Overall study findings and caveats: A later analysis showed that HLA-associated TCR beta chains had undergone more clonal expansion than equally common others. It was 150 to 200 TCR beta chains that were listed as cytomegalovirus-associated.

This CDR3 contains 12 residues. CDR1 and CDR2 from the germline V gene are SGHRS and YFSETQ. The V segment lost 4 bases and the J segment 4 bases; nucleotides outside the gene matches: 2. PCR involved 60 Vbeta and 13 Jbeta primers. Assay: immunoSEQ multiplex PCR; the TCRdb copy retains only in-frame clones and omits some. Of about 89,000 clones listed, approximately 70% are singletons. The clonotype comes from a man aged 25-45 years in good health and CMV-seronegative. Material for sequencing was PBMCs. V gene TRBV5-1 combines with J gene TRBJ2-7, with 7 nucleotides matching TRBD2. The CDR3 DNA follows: TGCGCCAGCAGCCTTAGCGGGTACGAGCAGTACTTC. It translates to CASSLSGYEQYF. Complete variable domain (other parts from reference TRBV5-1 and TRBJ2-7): KAGVTQTPRYLIKTRGQQVTLSCSPISGHRSVSWYQQTPGQGLQFLFEYFSETQRNKGNFPGRFSGRQFSNSRSEMNVSTLELGDSALYLCASSLSGYEQYFGPGTRLTVT.